The rows below give T cell receptor beta chains drawn from one sample of a study of T cells in Graves' hyperthyroidism and ophthalmopathy. TCRdb reprocessed the multiplex PCR reads with MiXCR, giving one entry per CDR3 protein. The data show roughly 240,000 distinct CDR3 sequences, about 24% seen once. The sample consisted of blood. The receptors derive from a woman in her thirties or forties with Graves' ophthalmopathy. Both conserved end residues are part of each CDR3. A D gene is named only where the DNA matches it firmly. Not every row has a clone size; where given, it reads once, few, many or a size class.

TRBV4-1	TRBJ2-3	few	TRBD2	CASSQSPGLAGGFADTQYF	TGCGCCAGCAGCCAAAGTCCGGGACTAGCGGGAGGATTTGCAGATACGCAGTATTTT
TRBV6-5	TRBJ2-7	-	-	CASSYGRPGPYEQYF	TGTGCCAGCAGTTACGGCCGCCCAGGTCCCTACGAGCAGTACTTC
TRBV28	TRBJ1-5	-	-	CASSPLGEDQPQHF	TGTGCCAGCAGTCCCTTAGGGGAAGATCAGCCCCAGCATTTT
TRBV20-1	TRBJ2-7	-	-	CSARSSSWGTYEQYF	TGCAGTGCTAGATCTAGCTCATGGGGTACCTACGAGCAGTACTTC
TRBV12-3/TRBV12-4	TRBJ1-1	many	-	CASSFSGSTEAFF	TGTGCCAGCAGTTTCTCAGGGAGTACTGAAGCTTTCTTT
TRBV28	TRBJ1-6	many	-	CASSLFRSNSPLHF	TGTGCCAGCAGTTTATTCCGGTCGAATTCACCCCTCCACTTT
TRBV11-2	TRBJ2-2	-	TRBD2	CASSLGSSGSVNTGELFF	TGTGCCAGCAGCTTAGGTTCTAGCGGGAGCGTTAACACCGGGGAGCTGTTTTTT
TRBV10-3	TRBJ2-2	many	-	CATYSSGIGIPGELFF	TGTGCCACCTACTCATCGGGTATCGGAATCCCGGGGGAGCTGTTTTTT
TRBV28	TRBJ1-1	many	TRBD1	CASSKPGTGNPEAFF	TGTGCCAGCAGCAAACCCGGGACAGGGAATCCTGAAGCTTTCTTT
TRBV25-1	TRBJ1-1	many	TRBD1	CASSESGTGMNTEAFF	TGTGCCAGCAGTGAATCAGGGACAGGCATGAACACTGAAGCTTTCTTT
TRBV6-5	TRBJ1-2	many	TRBD1	CASSYGDRGPLNYGYTF	TGTGCCAGCAGTTACGGTGACAGGGGGCCCCTTAACTATGGCTACACCTTC
TRBV20-1	TRBJ1-2	many	TRBD1	CSARLHFRDRGQDYGYTF	TGCAGTGCTAGACTCCATTTCAGGGACAGGGGGCAAGACTATGGCTACACCTTC
TRBV28	TRBJ1-2	-	-	CASSEGTYGYTF	TGTGCCAGCTCCGAGGGGACCTATGGCTACACCTTC
TRBV28	TRBJ1-2	many	TRBD1	CASRSGTAASGYTF	TGTGCCAGCAGGTCCGGGACAGCGGCCTCTGGCTACACCTTC
TRBV5-1	TRBJ2-7	many	TRBD2	CASSPSGRGWEQYF	TGCGCCAGCAGCCCGAGCGGGAGAGGATGGGAGCAGTACTTC
TRBV12-3/TRBV12-4	TRBJ2-5	few	-	CASTTPLGEAETQYF	TGTGCCAGCACCACCCCTTTGGGGGAGGCGGAGACCCAGTACTTC
TRBV28	TRBJ2-1	many	TRBD2	CASSPVAGSSYNEQFF	TGTGCCAGCAGTCCTGTAGCGGGGAGCTCCTACAATGAGCAGTTCTTC
TRBV19	TRBJ2-7	few	-	CASSIVFAEYEQYF	TGTGCCAGTAGTATAGTTTTCGCGGAATACGAGCAGTACTTC
TRBV9	TRBJ1-5	-	-	CASSATWGPQQPQHF	TGTGCCAGCAGCGCTACCTGGGGTCCCCAGCAGCCCCAGCATTTT
TRBV6-1	TRBJ1-5	-	-	CASSPRALLYSNQPQHF	TGTGCCAGCAGTCCTAGGGCACTTTTGTATAGCAATCAGCCCCAGCATTTT
TRBV27	TRBJ2-7	-	TRBD1	CASSLQGARDYEQYF	TGTGCCAGCAGTTTACAGGGGGCTAGAGACTACGAGCAGTACTTC
TRBV3-1	TRBJ2-5	few	-	CASSQDLQTQYF	TGTGCCAGCAGCCAAGATCTACAGACCCAGTACTTC
TRBV5-8	TRBJ2-7	many	-	CASSERDTTYEQYF	TGTGCCAGCAGCGAAAGGGACACCACCTACGAGCAGTACTTC
TRBV19	TRBJ2-2	many	-	CASTRGDRLVPSGANTGELFF	TGTGCCAGTACCCGAGGGGACAGGTTAGTCCCAAGCGGGGCGAACACCGGGGAGCTGTTTTTT
TRBV11-1	TRBJ1-2	many	-	CASSLSSGEANYGYTF	TGTGCCAGCAGCTTATCTTCAGGAGAAGCTAACTATGGCTACACCTTC
TRBV7-9	TRBJ2-7	many	-	CASSLDGGYEQYF	TGTGCCAGCAGCTTAGATGGTGGCTACGAGCAGTACTTC
TRBV11-2	TRBJ2-6	many	-	CASSPTRGGGGANVLTF	TGTGCCAGCAGCCCCACCAGAGGTGGGGGCGGGGCCAACGTCCTGACTTTC
TRBV7-8	TRBJ1-6	many	-	CASSSGLAPSPLHF	TGTGCCAGCAGCTCGGGCCTCGCACCCTCACCCCTCCACTTT
TRBV12-3/TRBV12-4	TRBJ1-2	many	-	CASRRLGYGYTF	TGTGCCAGCCGTCGACTTGGGTATGGCTACACCTTC
TRBV29-1	TRBJ1-1	-	-	CSGGTLSLTDRAFF	TGCAGTGGCGGGACGCTATCACTCACTGACCGGGCTTTCTTT
TRBV19	TRBJ2-7	many	TRBD2	CASSIGLAAREQYF	TGTGCCAGTAGCATTGGACTAGCGGCCCGCGAGCAGTACTTC
TRBV11-2	TRBJ2-6	-	-	CASSSLQGESGANVLTF	TGTGCCAGCAGCTCCCTCCAGGGAGAATCTGGGGCCAACGTCCTGACTTTC
TRBV6-4	TRBJ1-6	many	-	CASSPRLSPLHF	TGTGCCAGCAGCCCTCGGCTGTCACCCCTCCACTTT
TRBV28	TRBJ1-1	few	TRBD1	CASSPGGLISGTEAFF	TGTGCCAGCAGCCCAGGGGGCTTAATCAGCGGCACTGAAGCTTTCTTT
TRBV14	TRBJ2-2	many	-	CASSQDRLRTGELFF	TGTGCCAGCAGCCAAGATAGGCTAAGGACCGGGGAGCTGTTTTTT
TRBV19	TRBJ1-1	many	-	CASIRGSTEAFF	TGTGCCAGTATTCGGGGGTCTACTGAAGCTTTCTTT
TRBV19	TRBJ1-5	many	-	CASTVGGNQPQHF	TGTGCCAGTACCGTGGGGGGGAATCAGCCCCAGCATTTT
TRBV20-1	TRBJ1-2	few	-	CSATLDNFRGYTF	TGCAGTGCTACTCTGGACAACTTCAGGGGCTACACCTTC
TRBV5-1	TRBJ2-2	-	-	CASRLDGTSLNTGELFF	TGCGCCAGTCGCTTGGACGGGACAAGCCTGAACACCGGGGAGCTGTTTTTT
TRBV15	TRBJ2-1	many	-	CATSRDYFTGYNNEQFF	TGTGCCACCAGCAGAGATTATTTCACGGGGTACAACAATGAGCAGTTCTTC
TRBV28	TRBJ2-5	many	TRBD1	CASSHGDRGPETQYF	TGTGCCAGCAGCCACGGGGACAGGGGGCCTGAGACCCAGTACTTC
TRBV28	TRBJ1-2	many	-	CASSLYLNYGYTF	TGTGCCAGCAGTTTATATCTTAACTATGGCTACACCTTC